These 17 T cell receptor beta chains originate from one sample sequenced in a study of identifying expanded T cells in peripheral blood. The protocol was immunoSEQ multiplex PCR, while the TCRdb copy is restricted to in-frame clones and leaves out a portion. Of 45,000 to 60,000 clones listed, approximately 80% were seen once; the top ten hold roughly 15%. Sample: blood. The receptors here all came from a person between 18 and 75 years old in good health.

The chain joins TRBV5-5 to TRBJ1-5; maybe TRBD1 (5 bases). Trimming shortened V by 3 bases and J by 0 bases, and 10 bases separated the two germline ends. CDR1 is SGHKS and CDR2 is YYEKEE in the germline V gene (reference sequence). The CDR3 length is 15 residues. The DNA of the CDR3 is TGTGCCAGCAGCTGGGAGGGGAATAGCAATCAGCCCCAGCATTTT. This codes for CASSWEGNSNQPQHF.

This chain connects TRBV5-4 to TRBJ2-1; TRBD2 matches at 12 bases. The CDR3 sequence is 16 residues long. Germline V CDR1 and CDR2: SGHNT, YYREEE (reference sequence). After removal of 4 bases from V and 6 bases from J, the junction contained 8 bases not matched to a gene. The CDR3 protein is CASSAPKLAGGNEQFF. For the CDR3, the DNA is TGTGCCAGCAGCGCCCCGAAACTAGCGGGAGGCAATGAGCAGTTCTTC.

This clone was counted once. This chain uses TRBV5-1 with TRBJ2-5; D is uncertain. CDR3 length equals 15 residues. Looked up from germline, CDR1 is SGHRS and CDR2 is YFSETQ. V shed 0 bases and J shed 4 bases, with 13 bases lying between them. The CDR3 spells CASSLAPSLGETQYF. CDR3 nucleotide sequence: TGCGCCAGCAGCTTGGCACCTAGTTTGGGAGAGACCCAGTACTTC.

The V and J genes are TRBV6-1 and TRBJ2-2, with D uncertain. Trimming cost V 4 bases and J 5 bases, with 11 bases left between them. This CDR3 contains 14 residues. Per germline, CDR1 MNHNS and CDR2 SASEGT. The CDR3 DNA sequence: TGTGCCAGCAGTGTCCGAATGTTGACCGGGGAGCTGTTTTTT. This sequence encodes CASSVRMLTGELFF.

The chain employs TRBV7-9 and TRBJ1-4, with 7 nucleotides matching TRBD1. V shed 5 bases, J shed 7 bases, and the junction held 10 bases outside the gene matches. The germline CDR1 and CDR2 sequences are SEHNR and FQNEAQ (reference sequence). The CDR3 length is 15 residues. Written as DNA, the CDR3 is TGTGCCAGCAGCCTAAGACAGGGTCCGGGTGAAAAACTGTTTTTT. Amino acid sequence: CASSLRQGPGEKLFF.

This chain links TRBV14 with TRBJ1-1; no definite D call. The CDR3 loop spans 12 amino acids. Trimming cost V 3 bases and J 1 base, with 3 bases left between them. The germline V gene encodes CDR1 SGHDN and CDR2 FVKESK. CDR3 nucleotide sequence: TGTGCCAGCAGCCAGCCGAACACTGAAGCTTTCTTT. Translating gives CASSQPNTEAFF. The variable domain in full, with the rest retrieved from reference TRBV14 and TRBJ1-1, is EAGVTQFPSHSVIEKGQTVTLRCDPISGHDNLYWYRRVMGKEIKFLLHFVKESKQDESGMPNNRFLAERTGGTYSTLKVQPAELEDSGVYFCASSQPNTEAFFGQGTRLTVV.

This clone was seen more than once but under ten times. The chain couples TRBV4-3 to TRBJ2-1, with 9 bases fitting TRBD2. The CDR3 spans 14 residues. The trim removed 5 bases at V and 8 bases at J, leaving 7 bases unmatched. Germline V gene sequence: CDR1 LGHNA, CDR2 YSLEER. The CDR3 region has the DNA TGCGCCAGCAGCATATGGACTAGCGCCGATGAGCAGTTCTTC. Amino acid sequence: CASSIWTSADEQFF.

This chain links TRBV19 with TRBJ2-5; D may be TRBD2 (5 bases). V was pared by 5 bases and J by 8 bases, with 18 bases between. Looked up from germline, CDR1 is LNHDA and CDR2 is SQIVND (reference sequence). The CDR3 consists of 14 residues. The CDR3 is CASSLGEQTKTQYF. CDR3 sequence (DNA): TGTGCCAGTAGTTTGGGAGAACAGACGAAAACCCAGTACTTC.

V and J are TRBV7-6 and TRBJ1-1; D remains ambiguous. Germline-derived CDR1 and CDR2 are SGHVS and FNYEAQ. This CDR3 has 15 amino acids. Trimming stripped 1 base from V and 5 bases from J, with 14 bases between. CDR3 sequence: CASSLVPSSGTEAFF. CDR3 coding DNA: TGTGCCAGCAGCTTAGTGCCGTCCTCGGGGACTGAAGCTTTCTTT.

The V gene is TRBV5-1, the J gene TRBJ1-2, with D perhaps TRBD1 (5 bases). This CDR3 has 15 residues. Germline loops: CDR1 SGHRS, CDR2 YFSETQ. The V gene lost 3 bases and the J gene lost 0 bases, with 12 bases spanning the gap. The CDR3 sequence: CASSSTGTSNYGYTF. Here the CDR3 DNA reads TGCGCCAGCAGCTCGACTGGGACTTCTAACTATGGCTACACCTTC.

The rearrangement links TRBV29-1 to TRBJ2-7; D call uncertain. The germline V gene encodes CDR1 SQVTM and CDR2 ANQGSEA. V lost 7 bases, J lost 0 bases, and 16 bases lay in between. The CDR3 totals 14 residues. CDR3 residues: CSGKAAANSYEQYF. Written as DNA, the CDR3 is TGCAGCGGCAAGGCGGCAGCCAACTCCTACGAGCAGTACTTC.

This chain uses TRBV19 with TRBJ1-5; TRBD1 aligns across 9 bases. The junction had 11 bases not matched to a gene; V was cut back by 4 bases and J by 7 bases. The CDR3 is 16 amino acids. The germline V gene has CDR1 LNHDA and CDR2 SQIVND (reference sequence). In DNA form, the CDR3 reads TGTGCCAGTAGTAATGACAGGGGGTTCGGTCGACAGCCCCAGCATTTT. Protein sequence: CASSNDRGFGRQPQHF.

This clone was picked up one time. This chain connects TRBV28 to TRBJ1-1; no reliable D call. Germline assignment: CDR1 MDHEN and CDR2 SYDVKM. This CDR3 has 15 amino acids. Deletions cut 4 bases from V and 1 base from J, with 13 bases between. CDR3 region: CASSSPSRGNTEAFF. The CDR3 DNA reads as TGTGCCAGCAGTTCTCCCTCCCGAGGGAACACTGAAGCTTTCTTT.

The chain combines TRBV13 with TRBJ2-5; D unresolved. From germline, CDR1 is PRHDT and CDR2 FYEKMQ (reference sequence). CDR3 length: 11 amino acids. The V and J ends lost 1 base and 7 bases respectively, with 4 bases between them. The DNA for the CDR3 is TGTGCCAGCAGCTTAGAGGGGACCCAGTACTTC. Encoded protein: CASSLEGTQYF.

J is TRBJ1-5 and V is TRBV2; D is ambiguous. The V and J ends lost 2 bases and 4 bases respectively, with 12 bases between them. The germline gives CDR1 SNHLY, CDR2 FYNNEI. The CDR3 contains 15 residues. The CDR3 nucleotides read TGTGCCAGCAGTGAAATGGGGAGTAGGAATCAGCCCCAGCATTTT. Translated, it gives CASSEMGSRNQPQHF.

The count of this clone is one. The rearrangement uses TRBV5-4 and TRBJ2-3; D might be TRBD1 or TRBD2, each matching 5 bases. V was clipped by 5 bases and J by 0 bases, with 13 bases between them. The CDR3 runs to 15 residues. CDR1 is SGHNT, CDR2 YYREEE, per germline (reference sequence). The CDR3 sequence: CASRDMRASTDTQYF. The CDR3 DNA sequence: TGTGCCAGCAGGGACATGCGGGCCAGCACAGATACGCAGTATTTT.

The chain uses TRBV27 and TRBJ2-1; a weak D match, TRBD2 (5 bases). CDR1 is MNHEY, CDR2 SMNVEV, per germline (reference sequence). CDR3 size: 19 residues. V lost 4 bases and J 2 bases, leaving 24 bases between the germline ends. As DNA, the CDR3 is TGTGCCAGCAGTTCCCACCCTCTAAGGACTGCCTCCGCCTACAATGAGCAGTTCTTC. Encoded protein: CASSSHPLRTASAYNEQFF.